This TCR beta chain appears in the sequencing data of a study of T-cell memory formation after mild COVID-19. Across the study: The two donors had largely donor-specific TCR clusters. Overall study results and limits: Contracting CD4+ clones sat mainly in CM and EM; CD8+ in EMRA.

5'RACE primed from the constant segment yielded TCR alpha and TCR beta cDNA libraries bearing sample barcodes and UMIs. TCRdb itself ran the 5' RACE reads through MiXCR, one entry per CDR3 protein. The sample yields roughly 110,000 distinct CDR3 sequences, roughly an eighth seen once. Germline V CDR1 and CDR2: SGHTA, FQGNSA. The CDR3 has 16 residues. The V and J ends lost 1 base and 4 bases respectively, with 16 bases between them. Comments on this clonotype: Its antigen is unknown.

The clonotype originates from a man in his late teens or twenties who had mild COVID-19 (a few samples of this study predate the infection). Cell type and time point are not known. The sample was PBMCs or a T cell subset sorted from them (not recorded which). The chain has TRBV7-2 and TRBJ2-5; D is unresolved. CDR3 protein: CASSLDWFLGSETQYF. CDR3 DNA sequence: TGTGCCAGCAGCTTAGACTGGTTCTTGGGCTCAGAGACCCAGTACTTC.